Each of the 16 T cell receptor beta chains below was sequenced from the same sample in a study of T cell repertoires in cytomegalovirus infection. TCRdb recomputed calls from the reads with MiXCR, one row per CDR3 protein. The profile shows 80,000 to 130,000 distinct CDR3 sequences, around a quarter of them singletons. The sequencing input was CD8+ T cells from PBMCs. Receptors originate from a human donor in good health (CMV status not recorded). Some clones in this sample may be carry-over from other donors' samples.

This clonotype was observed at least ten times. CDR3 in amino acids: CASSPSVNEQFF. CDR3 bases: TGTGCCAGCAGCCCTAGCGTGAATGAGCAGTTCTTC. The rearrangement links TRBV7-2 to TRBJ2-1; the D gene is possibly TRBD2 (6 bases). Germline values: CDR1 SGHTA, CDR2 FQGNSA. V dropped 5 bases and J dropped 7 bases, with 9 bases sitting between them. The CDR3 consists of 12 residues.

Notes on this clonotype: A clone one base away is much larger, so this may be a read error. CDR3 region: CASSLGVQETQYF. The CDR3 DNA follows: TGTGCCAGCAGCTTAGGTGTCCAAGAGACCCAGTACTTC. The chain joins TRBV7-9 to TRBJ2-5; D gene ambiguous. The CDR3 is made up of 13 amino acids. In germline, CDR1 is SEHNR, CDR2 FQNEAQ (reference sequence). Deletions cut 1 base from V and 1 base from J, with 4 bases between.

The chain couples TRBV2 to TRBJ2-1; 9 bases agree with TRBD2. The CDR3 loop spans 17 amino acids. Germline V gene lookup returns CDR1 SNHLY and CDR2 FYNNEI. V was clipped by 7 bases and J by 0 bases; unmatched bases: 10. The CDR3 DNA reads TGTGCCAGCAAGGCTAGCGGGGCGTCAAGCTCCTACAATGAGCAGTTCTTC. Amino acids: CASKASGASSSYNEQFF. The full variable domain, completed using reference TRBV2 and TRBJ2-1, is EPEVTQTPSHQVTQMGQEVILRCVPISNHLYFYWYRQILGQKVEFLVSFYNNEISEKSEIFDDQFSVERPDGSNFTLKIRSTKLEDSAMYFCASKASGASSSYNEQFFGPGTRLTVL.

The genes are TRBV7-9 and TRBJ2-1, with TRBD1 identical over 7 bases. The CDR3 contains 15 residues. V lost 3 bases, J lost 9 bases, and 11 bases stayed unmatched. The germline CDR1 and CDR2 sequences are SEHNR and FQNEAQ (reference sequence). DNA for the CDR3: TGTGCCAGCAGCTTTTCCAGGGGGTTTGGGGTTGAGCAGTTCTTC. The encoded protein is CASSFSRGFGVEQFF.

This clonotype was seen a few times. This chain's CDR3 is CASSPFNRVSYEQYF. CDR3 DNA: TGTGCCAGCAGTCCTTTTAACAGGGTTTCCTACGAGCAGTACTTC. The J gene is TRBJ2-7, the V gene TRBV28; D possibly corresponds to TRBD1 (6 bases). Per the germline V gene, CDR1 is MDHEN and CDR2 is SYDVKM. This CDR3 has 15 amino acids. V lost 5 bases, J lost 1 base, and 15 bases lay in between.

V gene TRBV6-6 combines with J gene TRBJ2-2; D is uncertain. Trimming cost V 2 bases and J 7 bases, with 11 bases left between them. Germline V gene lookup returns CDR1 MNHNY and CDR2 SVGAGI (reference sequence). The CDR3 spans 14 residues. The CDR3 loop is CASSYEGFNGELFF. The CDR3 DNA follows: TGTGCCAGCAGTTACGAAGGATTTAACGGGGAGCTGTTTTTT.

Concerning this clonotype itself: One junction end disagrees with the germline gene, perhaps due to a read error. This chain's CDR3 is CSASPGLRQETQNF. CDR3 coding DNA: TGCAGTGCCTCGCCGGGACTACGGCAAGAGACCCAGAACTTC. This chain links TRBV20-1 with TRBJ2-5; TRBD2 agrees at 7 bases. Germline CDR1 is DFQATT and CDR2 is SNEGSKA (reference sequence). The CDR3 runs 14 residues.

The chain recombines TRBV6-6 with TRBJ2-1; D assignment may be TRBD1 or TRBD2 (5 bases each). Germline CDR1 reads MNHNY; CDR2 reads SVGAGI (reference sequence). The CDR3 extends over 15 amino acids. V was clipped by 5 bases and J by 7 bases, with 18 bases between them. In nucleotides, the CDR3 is TGTGCCAGCAGTCCTTACACGGGGCCCCTAAATGAGCAGTTCTTC. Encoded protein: CASSPYTGPLNEQFF.

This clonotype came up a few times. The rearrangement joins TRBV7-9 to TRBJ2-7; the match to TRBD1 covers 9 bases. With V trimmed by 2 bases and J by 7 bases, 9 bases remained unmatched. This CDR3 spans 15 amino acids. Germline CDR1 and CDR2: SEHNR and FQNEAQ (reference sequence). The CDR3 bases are TGTGCCAGCAGCTTATCAGGGACAGGGTCCTGGGAGCAGTACTTC. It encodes CASSLSGTGSWEQYF.

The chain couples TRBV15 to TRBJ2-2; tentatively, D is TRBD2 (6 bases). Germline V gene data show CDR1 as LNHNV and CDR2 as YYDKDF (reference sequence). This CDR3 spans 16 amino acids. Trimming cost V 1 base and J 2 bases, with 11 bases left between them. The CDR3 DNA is TGTGCCACCAGCAGAGTGGCTAGCGCAAACACCGGGGAGCTGTTTTTT. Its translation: CATSRVASANTGELFF.

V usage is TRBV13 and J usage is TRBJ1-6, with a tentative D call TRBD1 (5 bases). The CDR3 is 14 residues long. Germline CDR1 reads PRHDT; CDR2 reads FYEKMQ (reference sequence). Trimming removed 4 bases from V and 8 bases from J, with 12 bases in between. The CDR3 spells CASSSGTRDSPLHF. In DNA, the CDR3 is TGTGCCAGCAGCTCCGGGACTCGGGATTCACCCCTCCACTTT.

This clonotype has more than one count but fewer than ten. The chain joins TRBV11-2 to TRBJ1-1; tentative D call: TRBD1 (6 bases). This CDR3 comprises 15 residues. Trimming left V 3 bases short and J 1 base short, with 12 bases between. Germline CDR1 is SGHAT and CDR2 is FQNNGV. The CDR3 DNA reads TGTGCCAGCAGCTTGAGCGCCAGGGGGAACACTGAAGCTTTCTTT. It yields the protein CASSLSARGNTEAFF.

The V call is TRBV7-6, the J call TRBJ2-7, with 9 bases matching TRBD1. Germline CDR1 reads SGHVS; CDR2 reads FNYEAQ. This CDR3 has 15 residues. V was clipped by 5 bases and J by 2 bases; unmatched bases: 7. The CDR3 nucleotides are TGTGCCAGCAGCCCAATAGGGACAGGGACCTACGAGCAGTACTTC. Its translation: CASSPIGTGTYEQYF.

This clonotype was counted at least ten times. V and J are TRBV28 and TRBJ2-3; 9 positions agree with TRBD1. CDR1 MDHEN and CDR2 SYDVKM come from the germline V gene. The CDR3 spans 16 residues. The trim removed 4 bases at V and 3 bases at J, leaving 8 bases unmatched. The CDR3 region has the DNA TGTGCCAGCAGTTCGCTTCGTGGGACAGGGACAGATACGCAGTATTTT. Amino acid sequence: CASSSLRGTGTDTQYF.

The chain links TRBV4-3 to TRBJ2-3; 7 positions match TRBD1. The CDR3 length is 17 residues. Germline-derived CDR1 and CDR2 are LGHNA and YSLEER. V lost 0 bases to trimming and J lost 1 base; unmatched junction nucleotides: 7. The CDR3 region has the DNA TGCGCCAGCAGCCAAGATCATCCCACAGGGGGCACAGATACGCAGTATTTT. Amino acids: CASSQDHPTGGTDTQYF.

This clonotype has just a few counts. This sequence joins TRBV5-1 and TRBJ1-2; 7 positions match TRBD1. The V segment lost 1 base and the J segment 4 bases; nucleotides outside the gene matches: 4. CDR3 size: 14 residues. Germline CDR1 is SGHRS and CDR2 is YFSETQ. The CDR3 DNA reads TGCGCCAGCAGCTTGACAGGACAGGTCTATGGCTACACCTTC. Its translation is CASSLTGQVYGYTF.